These 18 T cell receptor beta chains came from one sample sequenced in a study of response to subunit inactivated influenza vaccine. MiXCR, applied by TCRdb to the RT-PCR reads, yields one record per CDR3 protein. The repertoire holds about 520,000 distinct CDR3 sequences, approximately 7.3% seen once, with roughly 13% in the top ten. Sequences were derived from PBMCs from blood, sampled roughly 24 months after vaccination. These receptors originate from a man aged 50 to 69 who received an inactivated influenza vaccine.

This clonotype was seen a few times. The CDR3 DNA reads as TGTGCCAGCAGGACTAGCGGGAGTTCTGGTGAGCAGTTCTTC. It yields the protein CASRTSGSSGEQFF. The rearrangement joins TRBV14 to TRBJ2-1, with 12 nucleotides matching TRBD2. With 6 bases clipped from V and 9 bases from J, the junction kept 6 bases outside the gene matches. Looked up from germline, CDR1 is SGHDN and CDR2 is FVKESK. CDR3 size: 14 residues.

The table lists this clonotype with many counts. The chain employs TRBV27 and TRBJ2-5; 7 bases map to TRBD1. V was pared by 4 bases and J by 5 bases, with 7 bases of the junction left unmatched. Germline loops: CDR1 MNHEY, CDR2 SMNVEV (reference sequence). This CDR3 is built from 14 residues. Written as DNA, the CDR3 is TGTGCCAGCAGTTCGACAGGGAGTGATGAGACCCAGTACTTC. Amino acid sequence: CASSSTGSDETQYF.

This clonotype was seen more than once but under ten times. This sequence joins TRBV7-9 and TRBJ2-1; no clear D gene. Germline V gives CDR1 SEHNR, CDR2 FQNEAQ (reference sequence). V lost 2 bases to trimming and J lost 8 bases, with 13 bases between them. The CDR3 runs 14 residues. The CDR3 sequence: CASSLLLDKDEQFF. The CDR3 nucleotides are TGTGCCAGCAGCTTATTGTTAGATAAGGATGAGCAGTTCTTC.

In this sample, this clonotype turned up a few times. This chain connects TRBV19 to TRBJ1-6; the D gene is possibly TRBD1 (6 bases). V lost 4 bases and J lost 10, with 11 bases in between. CDR3 length: 13 residues. Germline CDR1 reads LNHDA; CDR2 reads SQIVND (reference sequence). Here the CDR3 reads CASSTAGVSPLHF. For the CDR3, the DNA is TGTGCCAGTAGTACTGCAGGGGTCTCACCCCTCCACTTT.

This clonotype was picked up many times. The gene calls are TRBV11-2 and TRBJ1-1; D might be TRBD1 (5 bases). V lost 6 bases and J lost 4, with 9 bases in between. The germline CDR1 and CDR2 sequences are SGHAT and FQNNGV. There are 12 residues in the CDR3. In nucleotides, the CDR3 is TGTGCCAGCAGGGTCGGGGGCACTGAAGCTTTCTTT. It is translated as CASRVGGTEAFF.

The V call is TRBV7-2, the J call TRBJ1-5; 9 bases map to TRBD1. Germline lookup yields CDR1 SGHTA and CDR2 FQGNSA. V shed 3 bases, J shed 5 bases, and the junction held 2 bases outside the gene matches. The CDR3 sequence is 14 residues long. CDR3 amino acids: CASSLDRGYQPQHF. The CDR3 DNA reads as TGTGCCAGCAGCTTGGACAGGGGCTATCAGCCCCAGCATTTT.

The CDR3 DNA is TGTGCCAGCAGTCAATCGACACGCCACACAGATACGCAGTATTTT. This translates into CASSQSTRHTDTQYF. The genes are TRBV5-5 and TRBJ2-3; no definite D call. Germline CDR1 is SGHKS and CDR2 is YYEKEE (reference sequence). V lost 5 bases, J lost 2 bases, and 15 bases lay in between. The CDR3 is 15 amino acids.

The V gene is TRBV6-2 or TRBV6-3, the J gene TRBJ2-4; TRBD1 aligns across 8 bases. There are 13 residues in the CDR3. The J segment lost 6 bases and the V segment lost 2 bases, leaving 0 bases of the junction unmatched. The germline gives CDR1 MNHEY, CDR2 SVGEGT. The CDR3 sequence: CASSYTGGNIQYF. The CDR3 coding sequence is TGTGCCAGCAGTTACACAGGGGGAAACATTCAGTACTTC.

There are many counts of this clonotype. The chain joins TRBV4-2 to TRBJ2-1; D is ambiguous. The germline V gene encodes CDR1 LGHNA and CDR2 YNFKEQ. V lost 0 bases and J 5 bases, leaving 11 bases between the germline ends. This CDR3 spans 15 amino acids. CDR3 in amino acids: CASSQERQRNNEQFF. CDR3 DNA sequence: TGTGCCAGCAGCCAAGAGAGGCAGAGGAACAATGAGCAGTTCTTC.

A few counts support this clonotype. This chain connects TRBV7-9 to TRBJ2-3; D is undetermined. CDR1 and CDR2 (germline): SEHNR, FQNEAQ (reference sequence). CDR3 size: 12 residues. The V end was cut by 4 bases, the J end by 5 bases, with 7 bases between. CDR3: CASSYKEDTQYF. The CDR3 DNA follows: TGTGCCAGCAGCTATAAGGAAGATACGCAGTATTTT.

This clonotype occurred a few times. The J gene is TRBJ2-5, the V gene TRBV4-2; possibly TRBD1 for D (5 bases). CDR1 is LGHNA and CDR2 is YNFKEQ in the germline V gene. V was cut by 0 bases and J by 5 bases, with 16 bases left in between. This CDR3 spans 16 amino acids. The CDR3 nucleotides read TGTGCCAGCAGCCAAGACGGATCCCAGGGTTGGGAGACCCAGTACTTC. Translation gives CASSQDGSQGWETQYF.

This clonotype occurred many times. This chain uses TRBV20-1 with TRBJ2-1, with 7 positions matching TRBD2. This CDR3 is built from 14 residues. The V segment lost 3 bases and the J segment 4 bases; nucleotides outside the gene matches: 6. The V gene's germline CDR1 is DFQATT and CDR2 SNEGSKA (reference sequence). The DNA of the CDR3 is TGCAGTGCTAGTCCTAGCGGAGGTTACAATGAGCAGTTCTTC. It codes for CSASPSGGYNEQFF.

This clonotype was counted many times. The chain is built from TRBV3-1 and TRBJ2-3; TRBD2 aligns across 10 bases. CDR1 and CDR2 (germline): LGHDT, YNNKEL (reference sequence). V lost 5 bases to trimming and J lost 2 bases; unmatched junction nucleotides: 13. The CDR3 spans 18 residues. The CDR3 protein is CASSNPMASGSPTDTQYF. The CDR3 DNA reads as TGTGCCAGCAGCAACCCCATGGCTAGCGGGAGCCCCACAGATACGCAGTATTTT.

This clonotype was counted ten times or more. This chain connects TRBV12-3 or TRBV12-4 to TRBJ2-2, with D hard to call. V lost 5 bases to trimming and J lost 9 bases, with 7 bases between them. CDR3 length equals 11 residues. CDR3 DNA: TGTGCCAGCAGTGGTCGCCGGGAGCTGTTTTTT. Its translation is CASSGRRELFF.

The V and J genes are TRBV4-3 and TRBJ2-3, with 9 bases matching TRBD1. The length of the CDR3 is 18 residues. Germline V gives CDR1 LGHNA, CDR2 YSLEER. Trimming cost V 0 bases and J 2 bases; bases outside gene matches: 9. The CDR3 is CASSQDSRDRVSTDTQYF. In nucleotides, the CDR3 is TGCGCCAGCAGCCAAGATTCCCGGGACAGGGTGTCCACAGATACGCAGTATTTT.

The V gene is TRBV15, the J gene TRBJ2-2, with 7 bases fitting TRBD1. The CDR3 is 16 amino acids. V lost 0 bases, J lost 0 bases, and 1 base stayed unmatched. Germline CDR1 and CDR2: LNHNV and YYDKDF (reference sequence). In nucleotides, the CDR3 is TGTGCCACCAGCAGAGATAGGGGGCCGAACACCGGGGAGCTGTTTTTT. Its translation is CATSRDRGPNTGELFF.

There are a few counts of this clonotype. The CDR3 DNA reads TGTGCCTGGAGTGGGACAGGTTGGGAAAAACTGTTTTTT. This codes for CAWSGTGWEKLFF. This rearrangement joins TRBV30 to TRBJ1-4; 7 bases fit TRBD1. With V trimmed by 1 base and J by 8 bases, 4 bases remained unmatched. CDR1 and CDR2 (germline): GTSNPN, SVGIG (reference sequence). CDR3 length equals 13 residues.

This clonotype was seen many times. This chain uses TRBV5-1 with TRBJ2-5, with no clear D. V lost 2 bases to trimming and J lost 1 base, with 3 bases between them. Germline V gene sequence: CDR1 SGHRS, CDR2 YFSETQ. CDR3 length: 12 residues. CDR3 in amino acids: CASSFGQETQYF. In DNA form, the CDR3 reads TGCGCCAGCAGCTTCGGCCAAGAGACCCAGTACTTC.